The entry below describes one T cell receptor (beta chain). As yet, its antigen is unknown. The junction had 12 bases not matched to a gene; V was cut back by 5 bases and J by 8 bases. CDR3 length: 16 residues. CDR1 SGHTA and CDR2 FQGNSA come from the germline V gene. This entry is derived from a study of blood T cells in healthy people across ages. Study conclusions and caveats: Long-lived donors had more naive CD4+ cells and higher diversity than aged donors. As age increased, TCR beta diversity per million T cells fell in a roughly linear fashion. Researchers report that TCR beta diversity correlated strongly with naive T cell percentage.

Primers used in a second PCR of about 6 to 12 cycles were a sample-barcoded 5' primer and a J-beta primer mix. TCRdb passed the 5' RACE reads through MiXCR, listing each CDR3 protein once. The sample has hundreds of thousands of distinct CDR3 sequences, 45% to 55% seen once; the top ten hold approximately 23%. The specimen sequenced was blood. The chain couples TRBV7-2 to TRBJ1-6; 7 positions agree with TRBD1. The sequence was collected from a man older than 75 in good health. This CDR3 is CASSSIPGQTYSPLHF. The CDR3 bases are TGTGCCAGCAGCAGTATCCCGGGACAGACATATTCACCCCTCCACTTT.